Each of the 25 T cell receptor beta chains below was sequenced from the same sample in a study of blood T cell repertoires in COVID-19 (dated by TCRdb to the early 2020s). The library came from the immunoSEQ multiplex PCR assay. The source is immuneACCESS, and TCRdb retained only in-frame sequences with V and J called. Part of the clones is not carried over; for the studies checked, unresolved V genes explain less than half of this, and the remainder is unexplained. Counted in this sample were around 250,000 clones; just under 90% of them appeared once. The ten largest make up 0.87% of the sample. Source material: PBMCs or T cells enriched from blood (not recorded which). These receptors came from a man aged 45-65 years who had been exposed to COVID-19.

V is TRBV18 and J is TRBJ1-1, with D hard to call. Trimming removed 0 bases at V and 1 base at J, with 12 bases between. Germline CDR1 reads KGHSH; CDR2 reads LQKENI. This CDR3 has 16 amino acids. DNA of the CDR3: TGTGCCAGCTCACCACCACCCGCGCGGCGGAACACTGAAGCTTTCTTT. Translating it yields CASSPPPARRNTEAFF.

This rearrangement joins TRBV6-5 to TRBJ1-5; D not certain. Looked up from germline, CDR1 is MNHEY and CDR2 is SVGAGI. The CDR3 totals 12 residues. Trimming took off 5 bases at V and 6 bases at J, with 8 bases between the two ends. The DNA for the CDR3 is TGTGCCAGCAGTACTCACTTTCAGCCCCAGCATTTT. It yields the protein CASSTHFQPQHF.

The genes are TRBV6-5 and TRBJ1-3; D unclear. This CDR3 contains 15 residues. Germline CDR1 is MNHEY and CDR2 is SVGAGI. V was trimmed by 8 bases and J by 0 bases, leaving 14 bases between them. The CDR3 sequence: CASGLTYRSGNTIYF. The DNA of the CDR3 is TGTGCCAGCGGACTGACATACCGCTCTGGAAACACCATATATTTT.

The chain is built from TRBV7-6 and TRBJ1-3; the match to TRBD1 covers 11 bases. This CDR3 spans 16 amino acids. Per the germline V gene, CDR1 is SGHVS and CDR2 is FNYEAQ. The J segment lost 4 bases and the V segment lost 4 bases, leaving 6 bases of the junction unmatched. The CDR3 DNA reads TGTGCCAGCAGCTATCGGACAGGGGGCTCGGGAAACACCATATATTTT. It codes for CASSYRTGGSGNTIYF.

Here the CDR3 reads CASNRITINYGYTF. The DNA of the CDR3 is TGTGCCAGCAACAGGATCACTATTAACTATGGCTACACCTTC. The J gene is TRBJ1-2, the V gene TRBV5-6, with D possibly being TRBD1 (5 bases). CDR1 is SGHDT, CDR2 YYEEEE, per germline. V lost 6 bases and J 1 base, leaving 13 bases between the germline ends. This CDR3 is 14 amino acids long. Together with reference TRBV5-6 and TRBJ1-2, the CDR3 gives the full variable domain: DAGVTQSPTHLIKTRGQQVTLRCSPKSGHDTVSWYQQALGQGPQFIFQYYEEEERQRGNFPDRFSGHQFPNYSSELNVNALLLGDSALYLCASNRITINYGYTFGSGTRLTVV.

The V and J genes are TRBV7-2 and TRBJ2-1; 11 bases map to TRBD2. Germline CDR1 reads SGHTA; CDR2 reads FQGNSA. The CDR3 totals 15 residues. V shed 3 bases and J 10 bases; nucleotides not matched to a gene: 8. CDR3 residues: CASSFSSSGGTEQFF. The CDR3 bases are TGTGCCAGCAGCTTCTCGTCTAGCGGGGGGACGGAGCAGTTCTTC.

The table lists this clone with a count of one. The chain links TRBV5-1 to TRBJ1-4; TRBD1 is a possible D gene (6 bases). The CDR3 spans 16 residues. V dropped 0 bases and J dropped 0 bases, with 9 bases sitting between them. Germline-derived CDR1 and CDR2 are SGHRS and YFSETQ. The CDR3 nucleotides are TGCGCCAGCAGCTTGGGGGACATCCCAACTAATGAAAAACTGTTTTTT. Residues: CASSLGDIPTNEKLFF.

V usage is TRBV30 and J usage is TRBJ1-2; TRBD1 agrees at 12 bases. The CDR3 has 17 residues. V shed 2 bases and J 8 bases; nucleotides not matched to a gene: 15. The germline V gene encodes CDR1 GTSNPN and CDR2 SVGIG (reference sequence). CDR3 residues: CAWSPRRGGQGARGYTF. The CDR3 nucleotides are TGTGCCTGGAGTCCTCGACGGGGGGGACAGGGGGCGCGCGGCTACACCTTC. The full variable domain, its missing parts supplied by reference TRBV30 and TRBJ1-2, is SQTIHQWPATLVQPVGSPLSLECTVEGTSNPNLYWYRQAAGRGLQLLFYSVGIGQISSEVPQNLSASRPQDRQFILSSKKLLLSDSGFYLCAWSPRRGGQGARGYTFGSGTRLTVV.

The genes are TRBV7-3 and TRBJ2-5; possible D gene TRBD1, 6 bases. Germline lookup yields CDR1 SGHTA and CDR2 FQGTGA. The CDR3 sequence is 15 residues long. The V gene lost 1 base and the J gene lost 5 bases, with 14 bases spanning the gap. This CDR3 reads CASSLRTGGWETQYF. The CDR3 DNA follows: TGTGCCAGCAGCTTAAGGACTGGGGGCTGGGAGACCCAGTACTTC.

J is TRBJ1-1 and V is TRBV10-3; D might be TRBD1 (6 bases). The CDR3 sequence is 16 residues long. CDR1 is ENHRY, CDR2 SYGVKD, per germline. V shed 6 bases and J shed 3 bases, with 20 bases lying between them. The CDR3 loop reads CAIRMEVAGHHTEAFF. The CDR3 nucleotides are TGTGCCATCAGGATGGAGGTAGCGGGACACCACACTGAAGCTTTCTTT.

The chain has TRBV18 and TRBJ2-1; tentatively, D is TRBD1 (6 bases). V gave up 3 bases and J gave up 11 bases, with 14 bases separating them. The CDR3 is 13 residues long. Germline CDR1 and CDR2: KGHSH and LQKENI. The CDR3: CASSPSERGKQFF. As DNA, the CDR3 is TGTGCCAGCTCACCCTCCGAAAGGGGGAAGCAGTTCTTC.

CDR3 sequence: CSVEATDSDSYNEQFF. In DNA form, the CDR3 reads TGCAGCGTTGAAGCTACGGACAGCGACTCCTACAATGAGCAGTTCTTC. The rearrangement joins TRBV29-1 to TRBJ2-1; TRBD1 is a possible D gene (6 bases). CDR3 length: 16 residues. Germline V gene sequence: CDR1 SQVTM, CDR2 ANQGSEA. V was trimmed by 1 base and J by 0 bases, leaving 13 bases between them.

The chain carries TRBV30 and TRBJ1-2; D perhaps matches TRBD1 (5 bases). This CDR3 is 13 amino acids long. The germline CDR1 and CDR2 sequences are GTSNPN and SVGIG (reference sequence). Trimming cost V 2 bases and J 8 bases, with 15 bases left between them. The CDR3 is CAWSTTAYDGYTF. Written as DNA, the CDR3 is TGTGCCTGGAGTACGACAGCTTACGACGGCTACACCTTC.

The CDR3 DNA sequence: TGTGCCAGCAGCTCGCCGACGGGTGAGCAGTTCTTC. Encoded protein: CASSSPTGEQFF. This chain uses TRBV7-6 with TRBJ2-1, with unresolved D. The CDR3 runs to 12 residues. Germline assignment: CDR1 SGHVS and CDR2 FNYEAQ. V was pared by 4 bases and J by 9 bases, with 10 bases between.

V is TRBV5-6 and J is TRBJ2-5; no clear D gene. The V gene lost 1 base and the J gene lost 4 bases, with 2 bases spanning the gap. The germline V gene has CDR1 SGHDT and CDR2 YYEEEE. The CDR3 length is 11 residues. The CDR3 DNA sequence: TGTGCCAGCAGCTTGCGAGAGACCCAGTACTTC. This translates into CASSLRETQYF.

As DNA, the CDR3 is TGTGCCAGCAGCTTAGCCAGGGGGCGACGGTCTGGGGCCAACGTCCTGACTTTC. Its translation is CASSLARGRRSGANVLTF. V and J are TRBV7-2 and TRBJ2-6; 8 bases match TRBD1. The germline V gene encodes CDR1 SGHTA and CDR2 FQGNSA. This CDR3 spans 18 amino acids. The junction had 5 bases not matched to a gene; V was cut back by 0 bases and J by 1 base.

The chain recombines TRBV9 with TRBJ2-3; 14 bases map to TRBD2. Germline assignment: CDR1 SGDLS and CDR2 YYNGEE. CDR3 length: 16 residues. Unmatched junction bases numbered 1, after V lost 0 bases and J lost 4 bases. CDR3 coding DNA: TGTGCCAGCAGCGTAGCGGGACTAGCGGGAGCAGATACGCAGTATTTT. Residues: CASSVAGLAGADTQYF.

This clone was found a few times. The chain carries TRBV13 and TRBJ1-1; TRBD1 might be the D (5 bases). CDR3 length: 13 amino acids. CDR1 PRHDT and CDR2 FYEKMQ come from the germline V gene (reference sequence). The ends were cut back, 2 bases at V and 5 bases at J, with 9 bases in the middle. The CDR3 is CASSLSGGTEAFF. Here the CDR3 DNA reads TGTGCCAGCAGCTTATCCGGGGGGACTGAAGCTTTCTTT.

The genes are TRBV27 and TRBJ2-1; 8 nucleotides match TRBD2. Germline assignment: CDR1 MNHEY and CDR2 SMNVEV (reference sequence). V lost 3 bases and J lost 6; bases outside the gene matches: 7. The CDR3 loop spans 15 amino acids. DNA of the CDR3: TGTGCCAGCAGTTTGGGGACTAGATCGGGCAATGAGCAGTTCTTC. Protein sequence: CASSLGTRSGNEQFF.

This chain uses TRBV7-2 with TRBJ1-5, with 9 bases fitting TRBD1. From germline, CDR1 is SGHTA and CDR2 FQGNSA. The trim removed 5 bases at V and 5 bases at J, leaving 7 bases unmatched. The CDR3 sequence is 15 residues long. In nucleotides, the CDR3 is TGTGCCAGCAGCGCACAGGGGGCGGCCTATCAGCCCCAGCATTTT. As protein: CASSAQGAAYQPQHF.

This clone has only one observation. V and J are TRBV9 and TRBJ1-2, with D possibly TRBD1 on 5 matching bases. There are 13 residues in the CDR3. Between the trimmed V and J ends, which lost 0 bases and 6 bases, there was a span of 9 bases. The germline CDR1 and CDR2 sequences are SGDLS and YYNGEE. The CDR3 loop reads CASSVGGGDGYTF. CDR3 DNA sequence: TGTGCCAGCAGCGTAGGCGGGGGGGATGGCTACACCTTC.

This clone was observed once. The CDR3 nucleotides read TGCGCCAGCAGCTTGGGTAGCGGGGGGTACACAGATACGCAGTATTTT. Amino acid sequence: CASSLGSGGYTDTQYF. The chain recombines TRBV5-1 with TRBJ2-3; 10 bases align to TRBD2. With V trimmed by 0 bases and J by 2 bases, 3 bases remained unmatched. The CDR3 has 16 amino acids. Germline-derived CDR1 and CDR2 are SGHRS and YFSETQ.

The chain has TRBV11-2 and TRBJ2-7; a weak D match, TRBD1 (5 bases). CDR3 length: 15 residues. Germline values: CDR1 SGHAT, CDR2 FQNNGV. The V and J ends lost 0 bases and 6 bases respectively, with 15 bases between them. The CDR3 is CASSLDISQGSEQYV. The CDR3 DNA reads TGTGCCAGCAGCTTAGATATTTCGCAGGGATCCGAGCAGTACGTC.

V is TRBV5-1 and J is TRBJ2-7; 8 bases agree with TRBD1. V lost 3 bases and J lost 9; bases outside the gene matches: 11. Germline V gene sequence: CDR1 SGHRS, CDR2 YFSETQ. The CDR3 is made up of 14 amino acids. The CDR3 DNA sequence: TGCGCCAGCAGCTCCGGGACAGGACCCATCGGGCAGTACTTC. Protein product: CASSSGTGPIGQYF.

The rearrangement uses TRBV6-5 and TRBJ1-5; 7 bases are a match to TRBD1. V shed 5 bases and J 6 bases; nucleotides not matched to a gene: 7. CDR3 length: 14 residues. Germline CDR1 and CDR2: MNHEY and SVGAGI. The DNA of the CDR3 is TGTGCCAGCAGTCTACTGACAGGGAGTCAGCCCCAGCATTTT. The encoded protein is CASSLLTGSQPQHF.